Presented here are 27 T cell receptor beta chains from one specimen sequenced in a study of Ad26.COV2.S vaccination and SARS-CoV-2 variants. Treatment of the sample: around 19 received Ad26.COV2.S at low or high dose, single or two shots; about 5 received placebo; per-sample allocation not given. Samples analyzed were those drawn on day 63 after the first vaccine or placebo injection. Sequencing used immunoSEQ multiplex PCR; TCRdb keeps in-frame clones, though not all of them. The sample has about 480,000 clones, around 85% seen once. The sample here was peripheral blood, taken in a trial of Ad26.COV2.S vaccine versus placebo. These receptor sequences come from a person aged 18-65 years who received the Ad26.COV2.S COVID-19 vaccine or a placebo.

The rearrangement links TRBV14 to TRBJ2-1; the D gene is possibly TRBD2 (6 bases). V lost 4 bases to trimming and J lost 8 bases, with 21 bases between them. The CDR3 has 16 residues. The germline V gene encodes CDR1 SGHDN and CDR2 FVKESK. CDR3 bases: TGTGCCAGCAGCCGGGGTTTCCCGGGACTTATCTATGAGCAGTTCTTC. It translates to CASSRGFPGLIYEQFF.

The rearrangement links TRBV20-1 to TRBJ2-7, with TRBD2 matching 7 bases. The V and J ends lost 6 bases and 6 bases, in that order; junction bases with no gene match: 11. Per germline, CDR1 DFQATT and CDR2 SNEGSKA (reference sequence). There are 13 residues in the CDR3. In nucleotides, the CDR3 is TGCAGTGCCAGTGGACTAGGGTCTGGCGAGCAGTACTTC. As protein: CSASGLGSGEQYF.

The chain uses TRBV29-1 and TRBJ2-7; 7 nucleotides agree with TRBD1. The V segment lost 4 bases and the J segment 2 bases; nucleotides outside the gene matches: 2. Looked up from germline, CDR1 is SQVTM and CDR2 is ANQGSEA. This CDR3 contains 12 residues. The CDR3: CSVGGTAYEQYF. The CDR3 DNA reads as TGCAGCGTTGGAGGGACAGCCTACGAGCAGTACTTC.

V usage is TRBV27 and J usage is TRBJ2-5, with a tentative D call TRBD2 (5 bases). The CDR3 runs to 13 residues. Trimming stripped 4 bases from V and 0 bases from J, with 6 bases between. CDR1 is MNHEY, CDR2 SMNVEV, per germline (reference sequence). The CDR3 loop reads CASSYGNQETQYF. CDR3 DNA: TGTGCCAGCAGTTACGGGAACCAAGAGACCCAGTACTTC.

The chain links TRBV28 to TRBJ2-1; D is unclear. Germline lookup yields CDR1 MDHEN and CDR2 SYDVKM. V lost 10 bases and J lost 0, with 13 bases in between. This CDR3 is 14 amino acids long. DNA for the CDR3: TGTGCCACCAATCTTTACAACTCCTACAATGAGCAGTTCTTC. It is translated as CATNLYNSYNEQFF.

The V and J genes are TRBV2 and TRBJ2-7, with TRBD1 matching 7 bases. The CDR3 has 12 amino acids. Germline V gene lookup returns CDR1 SNHLY and CDR2 FYNNEI. V trimming: 8 bases; J trimming: 6 bases; junction bases outside the gene matches: 7. CDR3 DNA sequence: TGTGCCAGCTCCGGACAGGTTCCCGAGCAGTACTTC. Its protein product is CASSGQVPEQYF.

Worth noting for this clone: The same CDR3 can be traced to other DNA sequences in this sample. The rearrangement uses TRBV5-1 and TRBJ1-1; D gene uncertain. V was cut by 0 bases and J by 2 bases, with 5 bases left in between. CDR3 size: 13 residues. CDR1 SGHRS and CDR2 YFSETQ come from the germline V gene. For the CDR3, the DNA is TGCGCCAGCAGCTTGGAAGGAAACACTGAAGCTTTCTTT. This sequence encodes CASSLEGNTEAFF.

This sequence joins TRBV11-3 and TRBJ2-5; tentatively, D is TRBD2 (6 bases). Germline loops: CDR1 SGHNT, CDR2 YENEEA. Trimming removed 2 bases at V and 2 bases at J, with 12 bases between. This CDR3 region has 15 residues. Written as DNA, the CDR3 is TGTGCCAGCAGCTTAAGGCGGGGTGTACAAGAGACCCAGTACTTC. As protein: CASSLRRGVQETQYF. Full variable domain (rest looked up from reference TRBV11-3 and TRBJ2-5): EAGVVQSPRYKIIEKKQPVAFWCNPISGHNTLYWYLQNLGQGPELLIRYENEEAVDDSQLPKDRFSAERLKGVDSTLKIQPAELGDSAVYLCASSLRRGVQETQYFGPGTRLLVL.

V gene TRBV7-2 combines with J gene TRBJ2-4; 7 bases line up with TRBD2. The V and J ends lost 5 bases and 1 base, in that order; junction bases with no gene match: 14. CDR1 is SGHTA, CDR2 FQGNSA, per germline. The CDR3 runs 18 residues. The CDR3 is CASSPFPGLSSAKNIQYF. The CDR3 DNA reads as TGTGCCAGCAGCCCTTTCCCGGGACTATCATCTGCCAAAAACATTCAGTACTTC.

This chain connects TRBV15 to TRBJ2-7; 10 bases agree with TRBD1. The germline gives CDR1 LNHNV, CDR2 YYDKDF (reference sequence). The CDR3 totals 21 residues. J gave up 5 bases and V 3 bases, and 25 bases lay outside the gene matches. CDR3 nucleotide sequence: TGTGCCACCAGCAGGAACGACCCCGTCGGGTGGGACAGGGGATTTTCCCACGAGCAGTACTTC. It translates to CATSRNDPVGWDRGFSHEQYF. The full variable domain, rest sourced from reference TRBV15 and TRBJ2-7, is DAMVIQNPRYQVTQFGKPVTLSCSQTLNHNVMYWYQQKSSQAPKLLFHYYDKDFNNEADTPDNFQSRRPNTSFCFLDIRSPGLGDTAMYLCATSRNDPVGWDRGFSHEQYFGPGTRLTVT.

There are a few counts of this clone. The rearrangement uses TRBV7-2 and TRBJ1-1; no reliable D call. V lost 2 bases and J 6 bases, leaving 13 bases between the germline ends. This CDR3 is built from 14 residues. Germline loops: CDR1 SGHTA, CDR2 FQGNSA. The CDR3 spells CASSLSSGRAEAFF. DNA of the CDR3: TGTGCCAGCAGCTTAAGCTCTGGGAGAGCTGAAGCTTTCTTT.

Only one count was recorded for this clone. The V gene is TRBV5-1, the J gene TRBJ2-1; weak D call: TRBD2 (6 bases). CDR1 and CDR2 from the germline V gene are SGHRS and YFSETQ. The V gene lost 7 bases and the J gene lost 6 bases, with 17 bases spanning the gap. CDR3 size: 14 residues. CDR3 nucleotide sequence: TGCGCCAGCCGACCGCCGGGAGTCCTCAATGAGCAGTTCTTC. Translation gives CASRPPGVLNEQFF.

This chain uses TRBV9 with TRBJ2-3; D unresolved. Trimming took 2 bases from V and 5 from J, leaving 9 bases between them. This CDR3 has 13 amino acids. Germline values: CDR1 SGDLS, CDR2 YYNGEE. CDR3 sequence reads: CASSVYPRDTQYF. CDR3 bases: TGTGCCAGCAGCGTCTACCCTCGAGATACGCAGTATTTT.

Comments on this clone: The sample holds other DNA sequences that translate to the same CDR3. The chain employs TRBV29-1 and TRBJ2-7; 7 bases are a match to TRBD1. The length of the CDR3 is 12 residues. J gave up 4 bases and V 5 bases, and 5 bases lay outside the gene matches. Germline V gives CDR1 SQVTM, CDR2 ANQGSEA. CDR3 amino acids: CSVRDSPYEQYF. The CDR3 DNA is TGCAGCGTTCGGGACAGCCCATACGAGCAGTACTTC.

The CDR3 DNA sequence: TGTGCCAGCCATCCACCGACGAACACTGAAGCTTTCTTT. It specifies CASHPPTNTEAFF. J is TRBJ1-1 and V is TRBV28; D ambiguous. The germline V gene has CDR1 MDHEN and CDR2 SYDVKM. The ends were cut back, 8 bases at V and 1 base at J, with 11 bases in the middle. The CDR3 covers 13 residues.

This chain uses TRBV2 with TRBJ1-4; D may be TRBD1 (5 bases). Germline assignment: CDR1 SNHLY and CDR2 FYNNEI. V lost 4 bases, J lost 1 base, and 10 bases lay in between. The CDR3 is made up of 15 amino acids. The CDR3 sequence: CASSVGQGTNEKLFF. For the CDR3, the DNA is TGTGCCAGCAGTGTAGGCCAGGGAACTAATGAAAAACTGTTTTTT.

This clone showed up just once. The chain employs TRBV30 and TRBJ1-1; 9 bases are a match to TRBD1. V was clipped by 5 bases and J by 2 bases; unmatched bases: 3. Per the germline V gene, CDR1 is GTSNPN and CDR2 is SVGIG (reference sequence). The CDR3 spans 13 residues. CDR3 region: CAWGTGINTEAFF. The DNA of the CDR3 is TGTGCCTGGGGGACAGGGATTAACACTGAAGCTTTCTTT. The variable domain in full, completed from reference TRBV30 and TRBJ1-1, reads SQTIHQWPATLVQPVGSPLSLECTVEGTSNPNLYWYRQAAGRGLQLLFYSVGIGQISSEVPQNLSASRPQDRQFILSSKKLLLSDSGFYLCAWGTGINTEAFFGQGTRLTVV.

The CDR3 nucleotides are TGTGCCTGGACCCGAAGACTAGCTTTTAGGGACGAGCAGTACTTC. It codes for CAWTRRLAFRDEQYF. This sequence joins TRBV30 and TRBJ2-7; 7 positions agree with TRBD2. CDR3 length: 15 amino acids. Germline V gives CDR1 GTSNPN, CDR2 SVGIG (reference sequence). After removal of 4 bases from V and 5 bases from J, the junction contained 14 bases not matched to a gene.

This chain joins TRBV19 and TRBJ2-7, with D possibly matching TRBD2 (6 bases). The CDR3 spans 14 residues. CDR1 and CDR2 (germline): LNHDA, SQIVND (reference sequence). The V and J ends lost 8 bases and 6 bases respectively, with 20 bases between them. This CDR3 is CASSTGGGFGEQYF. As DNA, the CDR3 is TGTGCCAGTTCGACCGGGGGAGGTTTTGGCGAGCAGTACTTC.

V usage is TRBV15 and J usage is TRBJ2-3; D may be TRBD2 (6 bases). Germline CDR1 and CDR2: LNHNV and YYDKDF (reference sequence). The CDR3 has 13 amino acids. Trimming shortened V by 5 bases and J by 6 bases, and 12 bases separated the two germline ends. The CDR3 reads CATSRTREDTQYF. The CDR3 region has the DNA TGTGCCACCAGCCGTACACGGGAGGATACGCAGTATTTT.

The J gene is TRBJ2-4, the V gene TRBV6-2 or TRBV6-3, with TRBD2 matching over 13 bases. This CDR3 spans 17 amino acids. J gave up 8 bases and V 2 bases, and 9 bases lay outside the gene matches. Germline CDR1 reads MNHEY; CDR2 reads SVGEGT. The CDR3 spells CASSYPRTSGSWDIQYF. The CDR3 nucleotides read TGTGCCAGCAGTTACCCTCGGACTAGCGGGAGTTGGGACATTCAGTACTTC.

This chain joins TRBV5-4 and TRBJ1-2; weak D call: TRBD1 (6 bases). In germline, CDR1 is SGHNT, CDR2 YYREEE (reference sequence). V was shortened by 7 bases and J by 1 base, with 17 bases between the two germline ends. There are 15 residues in the CDR3. This CDR3 is CASQQGGGLNYGYTF. CDR3 DNA: TGTGCCAGCCAACAAGGGGGAGGACTTAACTATGGCTACACCTTC.

This rearrangement joins TRBV29-1 to TRBJ2-1, with TRBD1 matching over 10 bases. CDR1 is SQVTM and CDR2 is ANQGSEA in the germline V gene. V was clipped by 5 bases and J by 6 bases; unmatched bases: 7. CDR3 size: 14 residues. In nucleotides, the CDR3 is TGCAGCGTTCTGGGGACAGGGGTGGGCAATGAGCAGTTCTTC. Its translation: CSVLGTGVGNEQFF.

The count of this clone is one. The chain is built from TRBV6-2 or TRBV6-3 and TRBJ1-5, with D possibly matching TRBD1 (6 bases). Germline V gene lookup returns CDR1 MNHEY and CDR2 SVGEGT. V dropped 6 bases and J dropped 2 bases, with 23 bases sitting between them. The CDR3 consists of 18 residues. The DNA for the CDR3 is TGTGCCAGCAGCGCCCCTCTTCGGGGGCGCTTGGGCAATCAGCCCCAGCATTTT. Protein sequence: CASSAPLRGRLGNQPQHF.

The chain carries TRBV9 and TRBJ1-4; 9 bases line up with TRBD1. CDR1 is SGDLS, CDR2 YYNGEE, per germline. V shed 4 bases and J 7 bases; nucleotides not matched to a gene: 11. The CDR3 is 16 residues long. The CDR3 is CASSPHSGTGSEKLFF. CDR3 DNA: TGTGCCAGCAGCCCCCACTCCGGGACAGGGAGTGAAAAACTGTTTTTT.

The chain links TRBV4-1 to TRBJ2-3; 7 bases align to TRBD2. Trimming removed 7 bases from V and 2 bases from J; junction bases left unmatched: 6. In germline, CDR1 is MGHRA, CDR2 YSYEKL. The CDR3 totals 14 residues. This CDR3 is CASTLAVTTDTQYF. The CDR3, as DNA: TGCGCCAGCACCCTAGCGGTTACCACAGATACGCAGTATTTT.

The chain couples TRBV2 to TRBJ2-7; 14 nucleotides match TRBD2. CDR3 size: 15 residues. With V trimmed by 8 bases and J by 3 bases, 6 bases remained unmatched. Germline V gene lookup returns CDR1 SNHLY and CDR2 FYNNEI. Here the CDR3 reads CASSRLAGGIYEQYF. The CDR3 region has the DNA TGTGCCAGCTCCAGACTAGCGGGAGGGATCTACGAGCAGTACTTC.